Listed below are T cell receptor beta chains from one sample, sequenced in a study of CD8+ T cells in alopecia areata. Clones were read by immunoSEQ multiplex PCR, and TCRdb kept only the in-frame ones, dropping some. The data contain roughly 130,000 clones, around 60% of them seen just once; the ten biggest clones take up less than 5.5%. Sequenced here: CD4+ T cells sorted from blood, sampled at week 0. The receptor source for this set is a human donor with alopecia areata. Both conserved end residues are part of each CDR3. The order of the fields is CDR3 DNA, CDR3 protein, V gene, clone size, J gene, D gene. D genes are given only for firm matches. Not all rows give a size; the values are once, few, many and, for expanded clones, a class.

DNA: TGTGCCAGCAGCACTAGCACAGATACGCAGTATTTT
CDR3: CASSTSTDTQYF
V: TRBV5-4
size: .
J: TRBJ2-3
D: .

DNA: TGTGCCAGCAGGTTACAGGGGGAAGCTTTCTTT
CDR3: CASRLQGEAFF
V: TRBV5-6
size: .
J: TRBJ1-1
D: TRBD1

DNA: TGTGCCAGCTCACCGACATATAGCTCCTACGAGCAGTACTTC
CDR3: CASSPTYSSYEQYF
V: TRBV18
size: .
J: TRBJ2-7
D: .

DNA: TGCGCCAGCAGCTTGGCAGGGGGGAGAGATGAAAAACTGTTTTTT
CDR3: CASSLAGGRDEKLFF
V: TRBV5-1
size: .
J: TRBJ1-4
D: TRBD1

DNA: TGTGCCAGCACCTGGACTAGCACAGATACGCAGTATTTT
CDR3: CASTWTSTDTQYF
V: TRBV7-8
size: .
J: TRBJ2-3
D: .

DNA: TGTGCCAGCAGCCAACGCCTAATCTACGAGCAGTACTTC
CDR3: CASSQRLIYEQYF
V: TRBV4-2
size: few
J: TRBJ2-7
D: .

DNA: TGTGCCAGCAGAACGCTGACAGGGGGCGTCGAGACCCAGTACTTC
CDR3: CASRTLTGGVETQYF
V: TRBV28
size: few
J: TRBJ2-5
D: TRBD1

DNA: TGTGCCAGCAGCTACGAGGGGGGGGAGTTCTTC
CDR3: CASSYEGGEFF
V: TRBV11-2
size: .
J: TRBJ2-1
D: .

DNA: TGCGCCAGCAGCGTGGGCCCGGGTAGGGCCTCCTACGAGCAGTACTTC
CDR3: CASSVGPGRASYEQYF
V: TRBV5-1
size: .
J: TRBJ2-7
D: .

DNA: TGTGCCAGCAGCTCCATTCGACAGTTGCCGACCCAGTACTTC
CDR3: CASSSIRQLPTQYF
V: TRBV7-2
size: .
J: TRBJ2-5
D: .

DNA: TGCGCCAGCAGCTGGGACTCTAGCTACGAGCAGTACTTC
CDR3: CASSWDSSYEQYF
V: TRBV5-1
size: .
J: TRBJ2-7
D: .

DNA: TGTGCCAGCAGCGTAGTGGCTAACACTGAAGCTTTCTTT
CDR3: CASSVVANTEAFF
V: TRBV9
size: .
J: TRBJ1-1
D: .

DNA: TGCGCCAGCAGCTTGGGGGGCAGTCTTGAAGCTTTCTTT
CDR3: CASSLGGSLEAFF
V: TRBV5-1
size: .
J: TRBJ1-1
D: .

DNA: TGTGCCAGCAGCGACAGGTGGAGCAATCAGCCCCAGCATTTT
CDR3: CASSDRWSNQPQHF
V: TRBV6-5
size: few
J: TRBJ1-5
D: .

DNA: TGTGCCAGCTCACCTACGGGTCTGAACACCGGGGAGCTGTTTTTT
CDR3: CASSPTGLNTGELFF
V: TRBV18
size: .
J: TRBJ2-2
D: .

DNA: TGCGCCAGCAGCTTGGTGGGAGGGGCCTACAATGAGCAGTTCTTC
CDR3: CASSLVGGAYNEQFF
V: TRBV5-1
size: .
J: TRBJ2-1
D: TRBD2

DNA: TGTGCCAGCATTCGGACTAGTAGGGATACGCAGTATTTT
CDR3: CASIRTSRDTQYF
V: TRBV2
size: few
J: TRBJ2-3
D: TRBD2

DNA: TGTGCCAGCAGTTTAGAGCGGTCCAAAAACATTCAGTACTTC
CDR3: CASSLERSKNIQYF
V: TRBV27
size: .
J: TRBJ2-4
D: .

DNA: TGTGCCAGCAGTGCGGGGAGGGATGGCTACACCTTC
CDR3: CASSAGRDGYTF
V: TRBV25-1
size: few
J: TRBJ1-2
D: .

DNA: TGCGCCAGCAGCACTAGCTTTACAGGGGGCCTATCCTACGAGCAGTACTTC
CDR3: CASSTSFTGGLSYEQYF
V: TRBV5-1
size: .
J: TRBJ2-7
D: TRBD1

DNA: TGCGCCAGCAGCCAAGCGGGGGTTCGTTCACCCCTCCACTTT
CDR3: CASSQAGVRSPLHF
V: TRBV4-3
size: once
J: TRBJ1-6
D: .

DNA: TGTGCCAGCAGCTTAGCAGGGACTAGCGGGGGCCAGCAGTACTTC
CDR3: CASSLAGTSGGQQYF
V: TRBV7-2
size: few
J: TRBJ2-7
D: TRBD2

DNA: TGTGCCAGCAGTTACAGGTCGTCCTATGGCTACACCTTC
CDR3: CASSYRSSYGYTF
V: TRBV6-5
size: .
J: TRBJ1-2
D: .

DNA: TGTGCCAGCAGCCCGCGTCCCGGGACAGGGACGGTATACGAGCAGTACTTC
CDR3: CASSPRPGTGTVYEQYF
V: TRBV9
size: .
J: TRBJ2-7
D: TRBD1

DNA: TGTGCCCCCCGACAGGGACGGGGAACCTACACCTTC
CDR3: CAPRQGRGTYTF
V: TRBV27
size: few
J: TRBJ1-2
D: TRBD1

DNA: TGTGCCAGCAGCTCCCGTTTTGGGAGCGGGAGCCCCTACGAGCAGTACTTC
CDR3: CASSSRFGSGSPYEQYF
V: TRBV7-9
size: .
J: TRBJ2-7
D: TRBD2

DNA: TGTGCCAGCAGTGATGGTCTGGTGTGGGACCCAGCCAAAAACATTCAGTACTTC
CDR3: CASSDGLVWDPAKNIQYF
V: TRBV2
size: .
J: TRBJ2-4
D: .

DNA: TGTGCCAGCAGTGACTACAGGGAGCAGTTCTTC
CDR3: CASSDYREQFF
V: TRBV2
size: .
J: TRBJ2-1
D: .

DNA: TGCAGCGTTAGACCTGGGACAGGGCAAGAGACCCAGTACTTC
CDR3: CSVRPGTGQETQYF
V: TRBV29-1
size: few
J: TRBJ2-5
D: TRBD1

DNA: TGTGCCTGGAGTGTACCAGGGGGCACAGATACGCAGTATTTT
CDR3: CAWSVPGGTDTQYF
V: TRBV30
size: once
J: TRBJ2-3
D: .

DNA: TGTGCCAGCAGCTTGGCGGGGGCCACAGAGACCCAGTACTTC
CDR3: CASSLAGATETQYF
V: TRBV7-9
size: .
J: TRBJ2-5
D: .

DNA: TGTGCCAGCAGCGTGGCCGGGACTTACACAGATACGCAGTATTTT
CDR3: CASSVAGTYTDTQYF
V: TRBV9
size: .
J: TRBJ2-3
D: .

DNA: TGTGCCTGGACTACCGGTTTGACCACAGATACGCAGTATTTT
CDR3: CAWTTGLTTDTQYF
V: TRBV30
size: .
J: TRBJ2-3
D: .

DNA: TGTGCCAGCAGGGGGGACACTTTCGCCGCCTACGAGCAGTACTTC
CDR3: CASRGDTFAAYEQYF
V: TRBV2
size: .
J: TRBJ2-7
D: .